This TCR beta chain was recovered during a study of blood T cell repertoires in COVID-19. Study overall: Specimens from acute and convalescent COVID-19 originated in the United States, Italy and Spain. Nucleic acid was either cDNA or gDNA, and it came from T cells, B-cell-depleted T cells, or PBMCs.

As processed by the authors: Reference gene primer amplification gave estimated nucleated cell counts. The assay was immunoSEQ multiplex PCR, and TCRdb's table has in-frame clones only and misses some. V, J and clone size reflect that table, while D and trimming were determined from the DNA. This table has 330,000 or so clones, approximately 91% appearing once. Germline CDR1 is SGHTS and CDR2 is YDEGEE. The ends were cut back, 3 bases at V and 4 bases at J, with 10 bases in the middle. This CDR3 region has 13 residues. Participants were aged about 18 to 95 years, lived in 24 US areas, and enrolled virtually.

The material sequenced was PBMCs or T cells enriched from blood (not recorded which). The TCR sequence derives from a woman in her twenties or thirties who had been exposed to COVID-19. The chain employs TRBV5-8 and TRBJ2-5, with D perhaps TRBD1 (6 bases). In nucleotides, the CDR3 is TGTGCCAGCAGCTCGACAGGCCGAGAGACCCAGTACTTC. Translating gives CASSSTGRETQYF.